The T cell receptor beta chain under discussion was sequenced for a study of T cells in Graves' hyperthyroidism and ophthalmopathy. Exclusion criteria comprised uncontrolled infection, other autoimmune disease, pregnancy or lactation. Findings and caveats of the study: Prediction of ophthalmopathy progression came a median 6.5 months pre-onset. Clonotypes that were expanded in thyroid above 0.001 mostly appeared in blood too.

This clonotype was seen repeatedly, ten times or more. Its antigen is currently unknown. TCR beta CDR3 sequences were amplified from RNA transcripts. During a first-round RT-PCR of the TCR CDR3, the HTBI primer set was used. TCRdb fed the multiplex PCR reads into MiXCR, producing one record per CDR3 protein. The table has roughly 500,000 distinct CDR3 sequences, 40% to 50% seen once. CDR1 and CDR2 from the germline V gene are LNHDA and SQIVND (reference sequence). The V end was cut by 5 bases, the J end by 5 bases, with 18 bases between. The CDR3 extends over 15 amino acids. This chain connects TRBV19 to TRBJ1-1; D gene unclear. The sequence came from an adult woman with Graves' disease, either hyperthyroidism or ophthalmopathy (not recorded which). The sequencing sample was made of peripheral blood or thyroid tissue (not recorded which). For the CDR3, the DNA is TGTGCCAGTAGTGTACTGGACTCACTGAGGACTGAAGCTTTCTTT. Translated, it gives CASSVLDSLRTEAFF.